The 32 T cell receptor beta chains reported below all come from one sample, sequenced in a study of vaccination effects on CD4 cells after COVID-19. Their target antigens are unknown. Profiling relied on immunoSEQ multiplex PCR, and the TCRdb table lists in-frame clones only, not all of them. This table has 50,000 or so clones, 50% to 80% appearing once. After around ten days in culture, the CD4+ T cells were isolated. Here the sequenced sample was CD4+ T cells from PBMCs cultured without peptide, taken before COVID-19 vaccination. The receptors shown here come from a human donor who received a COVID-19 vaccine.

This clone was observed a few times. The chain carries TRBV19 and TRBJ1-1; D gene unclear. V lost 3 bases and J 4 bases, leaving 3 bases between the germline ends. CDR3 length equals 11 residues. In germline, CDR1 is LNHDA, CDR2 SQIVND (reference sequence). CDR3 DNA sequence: TGTGCCAGTAGTATCGCCACTGAAGCTTTCTTT. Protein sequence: CASSIATEAFF.

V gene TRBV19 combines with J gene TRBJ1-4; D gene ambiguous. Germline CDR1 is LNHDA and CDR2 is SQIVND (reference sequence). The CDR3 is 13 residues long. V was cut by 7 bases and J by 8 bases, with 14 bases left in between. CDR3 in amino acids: CASKGVLREKLFF. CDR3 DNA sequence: TGTGCCAGTAAGGGTGTTCTACGAGAAAAACTGTTTTTT.

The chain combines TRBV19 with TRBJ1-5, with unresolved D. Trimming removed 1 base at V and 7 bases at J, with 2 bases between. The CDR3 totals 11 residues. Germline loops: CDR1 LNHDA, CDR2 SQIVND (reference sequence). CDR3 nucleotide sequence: TGTGCCAGTAGTATAGGGCAGCCCCAGCATTTT. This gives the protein CASSIGQPQHF.

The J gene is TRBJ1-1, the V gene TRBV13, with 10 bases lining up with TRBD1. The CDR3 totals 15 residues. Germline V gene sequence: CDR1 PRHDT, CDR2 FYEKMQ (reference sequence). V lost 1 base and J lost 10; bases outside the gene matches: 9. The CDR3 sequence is CASSLVRTGGYRAFF. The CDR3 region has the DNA TGTGCCAGCAGCTTAGTGCGGACAGGGGGTTATCGAGCTTTCTTT.

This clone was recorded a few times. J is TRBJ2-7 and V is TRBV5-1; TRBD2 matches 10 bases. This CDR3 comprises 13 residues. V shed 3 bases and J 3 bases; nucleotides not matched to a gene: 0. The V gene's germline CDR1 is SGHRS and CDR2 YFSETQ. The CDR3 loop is CASSSSGGYEQYF. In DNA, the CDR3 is TGCGCCAGCAGCTCTAGCGGGGGCTACGAGCAGTACTTC.

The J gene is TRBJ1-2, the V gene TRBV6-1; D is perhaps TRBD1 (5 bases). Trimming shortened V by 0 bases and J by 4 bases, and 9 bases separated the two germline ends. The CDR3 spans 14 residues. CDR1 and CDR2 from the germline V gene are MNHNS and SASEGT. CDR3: CASSEATASYGYTF. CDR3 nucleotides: TGTGCCAGCAGTGAAGCGACAGCATCCTATGGCTACACCTTC.

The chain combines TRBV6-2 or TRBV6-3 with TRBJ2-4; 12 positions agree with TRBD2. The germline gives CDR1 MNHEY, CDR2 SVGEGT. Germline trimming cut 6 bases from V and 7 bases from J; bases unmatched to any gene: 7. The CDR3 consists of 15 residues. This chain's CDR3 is CASSPTSGRGNIQYF. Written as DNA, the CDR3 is TGTGCCAGCAGCCCGACTAGCGGGAGAGGGAACATTCAGTACTTC.

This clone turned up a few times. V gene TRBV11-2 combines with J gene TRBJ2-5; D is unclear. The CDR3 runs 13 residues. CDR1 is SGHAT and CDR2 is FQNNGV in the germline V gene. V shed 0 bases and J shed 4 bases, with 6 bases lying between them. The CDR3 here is CASSLERAETQYF. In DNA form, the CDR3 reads TGTGCCAGCAGCTTAGAAAGGGCAGAGACCCAGTACTTC.

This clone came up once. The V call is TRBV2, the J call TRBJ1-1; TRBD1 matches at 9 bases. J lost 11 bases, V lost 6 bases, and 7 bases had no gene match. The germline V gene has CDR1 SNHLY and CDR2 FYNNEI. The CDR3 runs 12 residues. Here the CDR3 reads CASSQGQGTAFF. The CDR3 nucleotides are TGTGCCAGCAGCCAGGGACAGGGAACGGCTTTCTTT.

CDR3 nucleotide sequence: TGTGCCAGCAGCTTGGCGCCGGGTCGCACAGATACGCAGTATTTT. Translated: CASSLAPGRTDTQYF. The chain recombines TRBV5-4 with TRBJ2-3; D unclear. The CDR3 is 15 amino acids. From germline, CDR1 is SGHNT and CDR2 YYREEE (reference sequence). Deletions cut 0 bases from V and 1 base from J, with 9 bases between. The variable domain in full, with the rest retrieved from reference TRBV5-4 and TRBJ2-3, is ETGVTQSPTHLIKTRGQQVTLRCSSQSGHNTVSWYQQALGQGPQFIFQYYREEENGRGNFPPRFSGLQFPNYSSELNVNALELDDSALYLCASSLAPGRTDTQYFGPGTRLTVL.

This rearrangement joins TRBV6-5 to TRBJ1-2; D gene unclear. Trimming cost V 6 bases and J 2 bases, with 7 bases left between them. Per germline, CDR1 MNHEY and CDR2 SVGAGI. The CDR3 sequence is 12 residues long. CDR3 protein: CASSSGNYGYTF. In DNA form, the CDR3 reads TGTGCCAGCAGCTCAGGCAACTATGGCTACACCTTC.

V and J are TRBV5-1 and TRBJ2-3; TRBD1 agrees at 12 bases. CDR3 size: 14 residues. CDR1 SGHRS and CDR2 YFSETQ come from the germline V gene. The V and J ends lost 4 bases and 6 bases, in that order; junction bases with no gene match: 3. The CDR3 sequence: CASSRDRGLDTQYF. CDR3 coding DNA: TGCGCCAGCAGCCGGGACAGGGGGCTCGATACGCAGTATTTT.

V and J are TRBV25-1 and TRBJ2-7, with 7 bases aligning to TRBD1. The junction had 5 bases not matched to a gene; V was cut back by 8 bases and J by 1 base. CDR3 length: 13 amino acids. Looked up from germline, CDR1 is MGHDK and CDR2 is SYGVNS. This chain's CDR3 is CASGRGQSYEQYF. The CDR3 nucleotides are TGTGCCAGCGGACGGGGACAGTCCTACGAGCAGTACTTC.

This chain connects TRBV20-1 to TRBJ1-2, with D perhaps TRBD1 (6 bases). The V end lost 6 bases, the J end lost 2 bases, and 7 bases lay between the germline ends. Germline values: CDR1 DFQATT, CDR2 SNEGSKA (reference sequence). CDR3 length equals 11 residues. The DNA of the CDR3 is TGCAGTGCCCAGGGGAACTATGGCTACACCTTC. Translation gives CSAQGNYGYTF.

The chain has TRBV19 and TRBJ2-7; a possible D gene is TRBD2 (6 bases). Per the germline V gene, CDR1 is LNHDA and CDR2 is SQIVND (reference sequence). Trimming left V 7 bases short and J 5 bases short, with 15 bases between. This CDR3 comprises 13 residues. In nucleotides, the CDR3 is TGTGCCAGTAACCCAGGGAGGAACAACGAGCAGTACTTC. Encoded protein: CASNPGRNNEQYF. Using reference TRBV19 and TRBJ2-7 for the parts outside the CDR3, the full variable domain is DGGITQSPKYLFRKEGQNVTLSCEQNLNHDAMYWYRQDPGQGLRLIYYSQIVNDFQKGDIAEGYSVSREKKESFPLTVTSAQKNPTAFYLCASNPGRNNEQYFGPGTRLTVT.

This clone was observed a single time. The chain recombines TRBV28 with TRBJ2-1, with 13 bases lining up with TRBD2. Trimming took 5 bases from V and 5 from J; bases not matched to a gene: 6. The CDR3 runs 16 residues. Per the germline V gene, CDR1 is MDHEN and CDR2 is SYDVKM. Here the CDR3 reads CASSLGLAGVDNEQFF. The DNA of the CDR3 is TGTGCCAGCAGTCTCGGACTAGCGGGAGTAGACAATGAGCAGTTCTTC.

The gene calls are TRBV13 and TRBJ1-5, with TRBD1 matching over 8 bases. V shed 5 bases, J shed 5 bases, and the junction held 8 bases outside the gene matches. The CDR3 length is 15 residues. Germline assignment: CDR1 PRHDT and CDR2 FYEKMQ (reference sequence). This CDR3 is CASSNGQGVDQPQHF. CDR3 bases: TGTGCCAGCAGCAACGGACAGGGAGTAGATCAGCCCCAGCATTTT.

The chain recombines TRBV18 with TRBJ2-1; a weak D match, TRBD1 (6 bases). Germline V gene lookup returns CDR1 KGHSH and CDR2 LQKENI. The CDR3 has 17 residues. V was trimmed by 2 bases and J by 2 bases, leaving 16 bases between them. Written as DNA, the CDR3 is TGTGCCAGCTCACCAAAAAACAGGGTAGTGACCTACAATGAGCAGTTCTTC. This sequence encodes CASSPKNRVVTYNEQFF.

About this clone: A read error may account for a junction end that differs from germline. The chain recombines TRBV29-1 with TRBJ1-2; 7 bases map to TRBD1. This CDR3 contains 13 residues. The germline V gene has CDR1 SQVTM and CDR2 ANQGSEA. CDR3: CSVEGGNVYGYTF. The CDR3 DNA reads TGCAGCGTCGAAGGGGGCAACGTCTATGGCTACACCTTC.

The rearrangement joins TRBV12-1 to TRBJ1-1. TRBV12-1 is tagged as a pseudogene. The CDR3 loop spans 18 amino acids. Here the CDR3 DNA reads TGTGCCAGCAGGTTCGAAAATCAGGGACCCGCTGGCTTCACTGAAGCTTTCTTT. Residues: CASRFENQGPAGFTEAFF.

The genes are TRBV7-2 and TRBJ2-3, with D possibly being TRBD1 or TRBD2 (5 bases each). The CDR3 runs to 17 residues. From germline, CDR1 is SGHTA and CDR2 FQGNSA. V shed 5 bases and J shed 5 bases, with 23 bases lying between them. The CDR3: CASSPPGFASGGDTQYF. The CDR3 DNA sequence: TGTGCCAGCAGCCCACCTGGTTTCGCGAGTGGGGGAGATACGCAGTATTTT.

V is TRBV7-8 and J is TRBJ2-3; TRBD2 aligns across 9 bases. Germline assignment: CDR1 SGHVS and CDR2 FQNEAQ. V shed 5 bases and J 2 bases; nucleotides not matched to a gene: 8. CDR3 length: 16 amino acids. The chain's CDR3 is CASSPSSGVNTDTQYF. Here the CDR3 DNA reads TGTGCCAGCAGCCCCTCTAGCGGGGTTAACACAGATACGCAGTATTTT.

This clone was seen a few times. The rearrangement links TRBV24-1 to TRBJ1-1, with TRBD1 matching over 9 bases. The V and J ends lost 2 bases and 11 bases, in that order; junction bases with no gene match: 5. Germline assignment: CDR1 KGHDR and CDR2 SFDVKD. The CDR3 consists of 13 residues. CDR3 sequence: CATSDSGTGNAFF. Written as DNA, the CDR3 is TGTGCCACCAGTGATTCCGGGACAGGGAACGCTTTCTTT.

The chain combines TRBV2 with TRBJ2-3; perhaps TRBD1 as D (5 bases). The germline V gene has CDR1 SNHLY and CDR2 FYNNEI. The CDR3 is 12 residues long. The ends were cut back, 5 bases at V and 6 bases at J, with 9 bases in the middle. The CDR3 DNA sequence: TGTGCCAGCAGTACCGACAGTGATACGCAGTATTTT. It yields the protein CASSTDSDTQYF.

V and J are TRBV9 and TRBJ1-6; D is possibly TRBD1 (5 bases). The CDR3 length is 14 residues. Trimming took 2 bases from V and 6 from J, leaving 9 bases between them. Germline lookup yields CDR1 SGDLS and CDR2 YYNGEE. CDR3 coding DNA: TGTGCCAGCAGCGTTGACAGCGTTAATTCACCCCTCCACTTT. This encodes CASSVDSVNSPLHF.

CDR3 sequence (DNA): TGTGCCAGCAGTCTAGGGGGGCCGAGGTACGAGCAGTACTTC. Translation gives CASSLGGPRYEQYF. The chain combines TRBV28 with TRBJ2-7; the D gene could be TRBD1 or TRBD2 (6 bases each). Trimming stripped 5 bases from V and 4 bases from J, with 15 bases between. The V gene's germline CDR1 is MDHEN and CDR2 SYDVKM. The CDR3 sequence is 14 residues long.

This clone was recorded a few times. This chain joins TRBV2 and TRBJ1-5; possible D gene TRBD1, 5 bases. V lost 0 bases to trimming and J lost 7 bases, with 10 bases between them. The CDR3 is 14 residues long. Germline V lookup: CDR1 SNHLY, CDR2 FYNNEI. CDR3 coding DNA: TGTGCCAGCAGTGAAGCGATGGGGCGACAGCCCCAGCATTTT. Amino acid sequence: CASSEAMGRQPQHF.

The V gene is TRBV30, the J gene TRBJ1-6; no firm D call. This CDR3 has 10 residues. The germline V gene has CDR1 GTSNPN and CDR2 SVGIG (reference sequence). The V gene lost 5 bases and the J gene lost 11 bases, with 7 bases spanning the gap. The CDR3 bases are TGTGCCTGGGACTATCCACCCCTCCACTTT. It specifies CAWDYPPLHF.

The CDR3 bases are TGTGCCAGTAGCCCATCAGGGTGGCCCGGCACAGATACGCAGTATTTT. It encodes CASSPSGWPGTDTQYF. The chain links TRBV19 to TRBJ2-3, with D perhaps matching TRBD1 (5 bases). V was trimmed by 6 bases and J by 1 base, leaving 17 bases between them. CDR1 and CDR2 from the germline V gene are LNHDA and SQIVND (reference sequence). The CDR3 spans 16 residues.

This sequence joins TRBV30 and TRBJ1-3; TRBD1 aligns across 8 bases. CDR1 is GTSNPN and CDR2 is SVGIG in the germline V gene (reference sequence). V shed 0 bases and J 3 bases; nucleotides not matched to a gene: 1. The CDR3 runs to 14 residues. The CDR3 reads CAWSVTGGGNTIYF. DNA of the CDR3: TGTGCCTGGAGTGTAACAGGGGGTGGAAACACCATATATTTT.

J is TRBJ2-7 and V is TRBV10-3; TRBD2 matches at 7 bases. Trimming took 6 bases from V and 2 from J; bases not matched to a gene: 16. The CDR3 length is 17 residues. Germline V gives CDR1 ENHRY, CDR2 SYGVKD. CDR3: CAISMGLGGTTTYEQYF. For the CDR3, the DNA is TGTGCCATCAGCATGGGGTTGGGGGGGACTACGACCTACGAGCAGTACTTC.

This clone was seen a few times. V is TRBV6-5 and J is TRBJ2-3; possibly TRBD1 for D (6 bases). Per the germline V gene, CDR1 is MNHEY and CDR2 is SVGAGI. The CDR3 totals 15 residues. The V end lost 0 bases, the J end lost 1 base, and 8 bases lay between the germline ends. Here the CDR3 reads CASSYSRQGTDTQYF. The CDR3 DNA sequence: TGTGCCAGCAGTTACTCTAGACAGGGCACAGATACGCAGTATTTT.